Listed below are T cell receptor beta chains from one sample, sequenced in a study of shared clonotypes between healthy human individuals. Assay used: immunoSEQ multiplex PCR; TCRdb lists only in-frame clones, some missing. The sample records 2 million to 2.5 million clones, about 92% being singletons. The sample comprised naive CD4+ T cells from PBMCs. These receptors all stem from a man in his late teens or twenties in good health. Some clones in this sample may be carry-over from other donors' samples. Each CDR3 is given with its conserved first and last residue. A D gene is named only where the DNA matches it firmly. A clone size is listed for some rows: how often the clone was seen (once, few, many), or a class if it is expanded.

D gene,clone size,J gene,V gene,CDR3 protein,CDR3 DNA
.,.,TRBJ1-1,TRBV10-2,CASSRGGGDTEAFF,TGCGCCAGCAGTCGAGGGGGGGGAGACACTGAAGCTTTCTTT
.,.,TRBJ2-7,TRBV18,CASSPRGPTHYEQYF,TGTGCCAGCTCACCACGGGGGCCCACCCACTACGAGCAGTACTTC
.,.,TRBJ2-7,TRBV18,CASSNGVPGGEQYF,TGTGCCAGCTCAAATGGGGTACCCGGGGGCGAGCAGTACTTC
.,.,TRBJ1-3,TRBV18,CASSPPGPRNTIYF,TGTGCCAGCTCACCACCAGGGCCGCGAAACACCATATATTTT
TRBD1,.,TRBJ1-2,TRBV28,CASSSRTGNFYGYTF,TGTGCCAGCAGTTCCCGGACAGGGAACTTTTATGGCTACACCTTC
.,.,TRBJ1-6,TRBV6-5,CASSYGSSYNSPLHF,TGTGCCAGCAGTTACGGGAGCTCCTATAATTCACCCCTCCACTTT
TRBD1,.,TRBJ1-2,TRBV11-2,CASSLPTGAGGYTF,TGTGCCAGCAGCCTTCCGACAGGGGCGGGAGGCTACACCTTC
.,.,TRBJ2-2,TRBV18,CASSPPTWQELFF,TGTGCCAGCTCACCACCGACTTGGCAGGAGCTGTTTTTT
TRBD2,.,TRBJ2-7,TRBV9,CASSEGTSRGGNHEQYF,TGTGCCAGCAGCGAGGGGACTTCCCGGGGGGGAAATCACGAGCAGTACTTC
.,.,TRBJ1-1,TRBV10-3,CAIRGLGTEAFF,TGTGCCATCAGGGGTCTGGGCACTGAAGCTTTCTTT
.,.,TRBJ2-7,TRBV7-8,CASSSGLQYEQYF,TGTGCCAGCAGCTCGGGACTGCAGTACGAGCAGTACTTC
.,.,TRBJ1-2,TRBV6-5,CASTLTLGGAGYTF,TGTGCCAGCACCCTTACTCTGGGGGGCGCGGGCTACACCTTC
.,.,TRBJ2-5,TRBV11-2,CASSSGVFETQYF,TGTGCCAGCTCCTCGGGGGTATTTGAGACCCAGTACTTC
.,.,TRBJ1-5,TRBV28,CASSLPGGGQGQPQHF,TGTGCCAGCAGTTTGCCCGGGGGCGGCCAGGGGCAGCCCCAGCATTTT
.,.,TRBJ1-4,TRBV13,CASSLPGEEKLFF,TGTGCCAGCAGCTTACCAGGGGAGGAAAAACTGTTTTTT
TRBD1,.,TRBJ1-4,TRBV19,CASEGQGLRKLFF,TGTGCCAGTGAGGGACAGGGGTTACGAAAACTGTTTTTT
.,.,TRBJ1-3,TRBV6-5,CASSYRGGSGNTIYF,TGTGCCAGCAGTTACCGGGGGGGCTCTGGAAACACCATATATTTT
.,.,TRBJ1-1,TRBV2,CASSRQGMNTEAFF,TGTGCCAGCAGTCGCCAGGGCATGAACACTGAAGCTTTCTTT
TRBD2,.,TRBJ2-7,TRBV27,CASSPGLAGVQEQYF,TGTGCCAGCAGCCCAGGACTAGCGGGAGTTCAGGAGCAGTACTTC
TRBD2,.,TRBJ2-1,TRBV27,CASSSWGLAGGPYNEQFF,TGTGCCAGCAGTTCTTGGGGACTAGCGGGAGGGCCCTACAATGAGCAGTTCTTC
.,.,TRBJ2-1,TRBV30,CAWGAAYNEQFF,TGTGCCTGGGGAGCGGCGTACAATGAGCAGTTCTTC
TRBD1,once,TRBJ1-2,TRBV5-4,CASSPRVGGEGYGYTF,TGTGCCAGCAGCCCGCGCGTAGGGGGCGAGGGATATGGCTACACCTTC
TRBD1,.,TRBJ2-1,TRBV7-3,CASSPDRSAYNEQFF,TGTGCCAGCAGCCCGGACAGGTCAGCCTACAATGAGCAGTTCTTC
.,once,TRBJ2-7,TRBV21-1,CASSNNGWSSGNQRRVTEQYF,TGTGCCAGCAGCAATAATGGGTGGTCTAGCGGGAACCAACGCCGGGTCACCGAGCAGTACTTC
.,.,TRBJ1-5,TRBV18,CASSPPGDRRNQPQHF,TGTGCCAGCTCACCTCCAGGGGATCGGCGCAATCAGCCCCAGCATTTT
TRBD1,.,TRBJ1-2,TRBV19,CASSPQGAVGYTF,TGTGCCAGTAGTCCCCAGGGGGCGGTTGGCTACACCTTC
.,once,TRBJ2-1,TRBV4-3,CASSQDYHHPDEQFF,TGCGCCAGCAGCCAAGATTATCACCATCCCGATGAGCAGTTCTTC
.,.,TRBJ2-1,TRBV12-5,CASGLVLRGPPSYNEQFF,TGTGCTAGTGGTTTGGTGTTACGGGGTCCCCCTTCCTACAATGAGCAGTTCTTC
.,.,TRBJ2-4,TRBV30,CAWHDQDRRNIQYF,TGTGCCTGGCATGACCAGGATCGGAGGAACATTCAGTACTTC
TRBD1,.,TRBJ1-2,TRBV7-2,CASSLTGGQAQQGYTF,TGTGCCAGCAGCTTAACAGGGGGCCAGGCCCAGCAGGGCTACACCTTC
.,.,TRBJ2-3,TRBV15,CATSRDLGDTQYF,TGTGCCACCAGCAGAGATCTTGGAGATACGCAGTATTTT
.,.,TRBJ1-2,TRBV19,CASSPRGPTSGGYTF,TGTGCCAGTAGTCCAAGGGGACCGACCTCGGGTGGCTACACCTTC
TRBD1,.,TRBJ2-2,TRBV9,CASSAGQGRNTGELFF,TGTGCCAGCAGCGCAGGACAGGGACGGAACACCGGGGAGCTGTTTTTT
.,.,TRBJ1-1,TRBV5-4,CASSLRSEGSRLGAFF,TGTGCCAGCAGCTTGAGGTCCGAGGGGTCCCGTTTGGGGGCTTTCTTT
TRBD1,once,TRBJ2-7,TRBV7-2,CASSRDWDSLYEQYF,TGTGCCAGCAGCCGAGATTGGGACAGCCTCTACGAGCAGTACTTC
TRBD1,once,TRBJ1-2,TRBV5-1,CASSSRLNTGVKNGYTF,TGCGCCAGCAGCTCCCGTCTAAACACAGGGGTAAAGAATGGCTACACCTTC
.,.,TRBJ2-2,TRBV28,CASSPRDFDTGELFF,TGTGCCAGCAGTCCCCGGGACTTCGACACCGGGGAGCTGTTTTTT
TRBD2,.,TRBJ2-7,TRBV7-2,CASSLTSSGMGEQYF,TGTGCCAGCAGCTTAACGTCTAGCGGGATGGGCGAGCAGTACTTC
TRBD2,.,TRBJ2-1,TRBV6-4,CASTRLAGVSNEQFF,TGTGCCAGCACCAGACTAGCGGGAGTTTCCAATGAGCAGTTCTTC
.,.,TRBJ2-3,TRBV27,CASSPLRAGSSQYF,TGTGCCAGCAGTCCCCTTCGCGCTGGGTCCTCGCAGTATTTT
.,.,TRBJ2-2,TRBV9,CASSVSLPESTGELFF,TGTGCCAGCAGCGTATCCCTGCCAGAGTCCACCGGGGAGCTGTTTTTT
.,.,TRBJ1-1,TRBV7-9,CASSLQVTEAFF,TGTGCCAGCAGCCTACAGGTGACTGAAGCTTTCTTT
.,.,TRBJ1-1,TRBV27,CASSLGGPYNMNTEAFF,TGTGCCAGCAGTTTGGGGGGGCCGTATAACATGAACACTGAAGCTTTCTTT